This T cell receptor (beta chain) comes out of a study of T-cell reconstitution after alpha-beta-depleted transplantation in children. Worth noting for this clonotype: The antigen is not known.

Study conclusions and caveats: T cells produced anew were the main source of T-cell counts and diversity one year after transplant. It was surviving recipient T cells and thymic progenitors that gave some patients high TCRbeta diversity at day 60. Reportedly, only several hundred clones from non-depleted graft cells drove alpha-beta T-cell counts at about two months.

During its preparation, the TCRbeta library received unique molecular identifiers. From the PCR reads, TCRdb called clonotypes with MiXCR, one entry per CDR3 protein. The sample contains tens of thousands of distinct CDR3 sequences, 35% to 55% of which appear only once. Germline CDR1 and CDR2: KGHDR and SFDVKD. The V end lost 6 bases, the J end lost 7 bases, and 18 bases lay between the germline ends. CDR3 size: 15 residues. The gene calls are TRBV24-1 and TRBJ2-1; tentative D call: TRBD1 (6 bases). The receptor's source is a male patient younger than 18 who had a stem cell transplant for acute lymphoblastic leukemia, so the T cells may come from the graft donor. The sequences come from PBMCs, mostly from graft donor cells, collected 360 days after TCRalphabeta/CD19-depleted stem cell transplant. CDR3 DNA: TGTGCCACCAGTTTGACAGGCCCTGGGCTTAATGAGCAGTTCTTC. This translates into CATSLTGPGLNEQFF.